A single sample gave rise to the 20 T cell receptor beta chains below, sequenced in a study of CXCR3-negative and CXCR3-positive naive CD8 T cells. UMI-labeled 5' RACE yielded the TRB cDNA libraries. TCRdb reprocessed the 5' RACE reads, keeping one entry per CDR3 protein, no DNA. The sample is made up of under 25,000 distinct CDR3 sequences, and the top ten hold 20% to 25% of it. What was sequenced was memory CD8+ T cells from blood. Every receptor here comes from a human donor in good health. Some clones in this sample may be carry-over from other donors' samples.

The chain combines TRBV29-1 with TRBJ2-7. The CDR3 sequence is 13 residues long. Germline assignment: CDR1 SQVTM and CDR2 ANQGSEA. CDR3 region: CSVEEGSSYEQYF.

The J gene is TRBJ2-3, the V gene TRBV5-5; TCRdb lists TRBD2, though no DNA is available to test this call. The length of the CDR3 is 14 residues. CDR1 SGHKS and CDR2 YYEKEE come from the germline V gene (reference sequence). This CDR3 is CASSFGSRTDTQYF.

This CDR3 reads CASSLAVGLAGYEQFF. The chain is built from TRBV13 and TRBJ2-1; with no DNA, the TCRdb D assignment of TRBD2 cannot be verified. Germline V CDR1 and CDR2: PRHDT, FYEKMQ (reference sequence). The CDR3 length is 16 residues.

The chain combines TRBV29-1 with TRBJ2-7; TCRdb's assignment of TRBD2 cannot be checked, as there is no DNA. The CDR3 loop spans 19 amino acids. Germline CDR1 SQVTM, CDR2 ANQGSEA. CDR3 in amino acids: CSPLGSPGTPRRGLYEQYF.

V gene TRBV12-3 or TRBV12-4 combines with J gene TRBJ2-3; TCRdb selects TRBD1, and the lack of DNA leaves this call unchecked. The CDR3 loop spans 15 amino acids. CDR3 residues: CASSWDREATDTQYF.

The J gene is TRBJ2-7, the V gene TRBV5-5. CDR1 and CDR2 (germline): SGHKS, YYEKEE (reference sequence). This CDR3 contains 13 residues. CDR3: CASSLRNTYEQYF.

This chain links TRBV29-1 with TRBJ1-1; TCRdb reports TRBD1, a call that lacks DNA to check it against. Germline CDR1 reads SQVTM; CDR2 reads ANQGSEA. CDR3 length: 14 amino acids. This CDR3 is CSDALPGQGGMPFF.

The genes are TRBV7-9 and TRBJ2-1; the D gene TCRdb calls, TRBD1, cannot be checked with no DNA. Looked up from germline, CDR1 is SEHNR and CDR2 is FQNEAQ (reference sequence). The length of the CDR3 is 15 residues. The CDR3: CASKGGQGDYYEQFF.

The chain couples TRBV7-9 to TRBJ2-5; TCRdb designates TRBD2, a call that cannot be tested without DNA. Germline loops: CDR1 SEHNR, CDR2 FQNEAQ (reference sequence). The CDR3 has 16 residues. CDR3 loop: CASSSTSGGLQETQYF. The whole variable domain, filled in from reference TRBV7-9 and TRBJ2-5, reads DTGVSQNPRHKITKRGQNVTFRCDPISEHNRLYWYRQTLGQGPEFLTYFQNEAQLEKSRLLSDRFSAERPKGSFSTLEIQRTEQGDSAMYLCASSSTSGGLQETQYFGPGTRLLVL.

V usage is TRBV7-9 and J usage is TRBJ2-5; TCRdb's D call of TRBD1 is untestable without DNA. Per the germline V gene, CDR1 is SEHNR and CDR2 is FQNEAQ (reference sequence). The CDR3 is made up of 15 amino acids. The CDR3 spells CASSLRTGGEETQYF. Based on the CDR3 plus reference TRBV7-9 and TRBJ2-5, the full variable domain is DTGVSQNPRHKITKRGQNVTFRCDPISEHNRLYWYRQTLGQGPEFLTYFQNEAQLEKSRLLSDRFSAERPKGSFSTLEIQRTEQGDSAMYLCASSLRTGGEETQYFGPGTRLLVL.

The gene calls are TRBV6-6 and TRBJ1-6; the D call from TCRdb, TRBD1, cannot be confirmed without DNA. The V gene's germline CDR1 is MNHNY and CDR2 SVGAGI (reference sequence). This CDR3 region has 15 residues. The CDR3 sequence: CASSQPGTGNSPLHF.

The rearrangement uses TRBV12-3 or TRBV12-4 and TRBJ2-7; TCRdb's D call of TRBD1 is untestable without DNA. CDR3 size: 14 residues. The CDR3 region is CASGDAGGAYEQYF.

The chain carries TRBV19 and TRBJ2-7; TCRdb's D gene call, TRBD1, goes unchecked for lack of DNA. Looked up from germline, CDR1 is LNHDA and CDR2 is SQIVND (reference sequence). The CDR3 sequence is 15 residues long. This CDR3 reads CASSAGTGGLYEQYF.

This clonotype is identified as large from frequency. The chain has TRBV20-1 and TRBJ2-7; TCRdb's assignment of TRBD2 cannot be checked, as there is no DNA. This CDR3 has 13 amino acids. Germline CDR1 DFQATT, CDR2 SNEGSKA (reference sequence). The CDR3 spells CSARWTSDYEQYF.

V usage is TRBV7-2 and J usage is TRBJ2-7; TCRdb designates TRBD2, a call that cannot be tested without DNA. Per the germline V gene, CDR1 is SGHTA and CDR2 is FQGNSA. The CDR3 runs 16 residues. CDR3 region: CASSLTSGGSLLEQYF.

The chain uses TRBV4-2 and TRBJ1-1; no DNA is available, so the TRBD1 call from TCRdb remains unchecked. The CDR3 covers 17 residues. Germline V gene sequence: CDR1 LGHNA, CDR2 YNFKEQ. The CDR3 is CASSQGMVSNPNTEAFF.

The chain recombines TRBV4-2 with TRBJ2-2. The CDR3 extends over 13 amino acids. CDR1 and CDR2 (germline): LGHNA, YNFKEQ. The CDR3 loop is CASSQVSTGELFF.

The CDR3 loop reads CASSLAGPSYRGEQYF. The chain links TRBV7-8 to TRBJ2-7; TCRdb lists TRBD1, though no DNA is available to test this call. This CDR3 spans 16 amino acids. The germline V gene has CDR1 SGHVS and CDR2 FQNEAQ.

The gene calls are TRBV29-1 and TRBJ2-6; the D gene TCRdb calls, TRBD1, cannot be checked with no DNA. The germline CDR1 and CDR2 sequences are SQVTM and ANQGSEA. CDR3 length equals 20 residues. CDR3 residues: CSVEEKGTGGRYSGANVLTF.

The rearrangement joins TRBV4-1 to TRBJ1-2; TCRdb's D call of TRBD1 is untestable without DNA. Germline lookup yields CDR1 MGHRA and CDR2 YSYEKL. This CDR3 has 18 amino acids. The CDR3: CASSQDPGQGLSNYGYTF.